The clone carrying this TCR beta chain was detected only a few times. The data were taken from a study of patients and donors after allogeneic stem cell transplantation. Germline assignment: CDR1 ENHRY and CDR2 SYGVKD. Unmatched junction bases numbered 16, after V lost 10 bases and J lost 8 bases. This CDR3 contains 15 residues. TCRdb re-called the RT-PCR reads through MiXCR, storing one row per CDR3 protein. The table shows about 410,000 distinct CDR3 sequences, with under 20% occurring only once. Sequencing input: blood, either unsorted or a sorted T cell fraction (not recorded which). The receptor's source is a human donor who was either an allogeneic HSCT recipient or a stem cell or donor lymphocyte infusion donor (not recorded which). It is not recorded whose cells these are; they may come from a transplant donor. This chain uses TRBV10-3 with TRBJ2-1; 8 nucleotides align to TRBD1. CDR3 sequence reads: CATAYRGAGADEQFF. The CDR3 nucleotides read TGTGCCACCGCTTACAGGGGGGCGGGTGCAGATGAGCAGTTCTTC.